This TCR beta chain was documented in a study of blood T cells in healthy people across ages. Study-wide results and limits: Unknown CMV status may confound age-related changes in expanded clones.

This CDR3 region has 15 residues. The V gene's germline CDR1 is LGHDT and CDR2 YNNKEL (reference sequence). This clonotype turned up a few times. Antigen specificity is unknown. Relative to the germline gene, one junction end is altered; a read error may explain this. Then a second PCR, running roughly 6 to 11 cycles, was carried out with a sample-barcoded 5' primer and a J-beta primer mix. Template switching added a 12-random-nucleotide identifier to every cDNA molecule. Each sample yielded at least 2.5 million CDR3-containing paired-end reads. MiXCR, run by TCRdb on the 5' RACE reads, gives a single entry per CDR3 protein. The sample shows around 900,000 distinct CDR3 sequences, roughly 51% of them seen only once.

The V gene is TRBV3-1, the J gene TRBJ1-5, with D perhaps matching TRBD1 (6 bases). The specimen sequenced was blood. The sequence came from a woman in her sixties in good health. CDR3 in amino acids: CASNQDWGLDQPQHF. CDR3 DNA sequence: TGTGCCAGCAACCAAGATTGGGGGCTCGATCAGCCCCAGCATTTT.